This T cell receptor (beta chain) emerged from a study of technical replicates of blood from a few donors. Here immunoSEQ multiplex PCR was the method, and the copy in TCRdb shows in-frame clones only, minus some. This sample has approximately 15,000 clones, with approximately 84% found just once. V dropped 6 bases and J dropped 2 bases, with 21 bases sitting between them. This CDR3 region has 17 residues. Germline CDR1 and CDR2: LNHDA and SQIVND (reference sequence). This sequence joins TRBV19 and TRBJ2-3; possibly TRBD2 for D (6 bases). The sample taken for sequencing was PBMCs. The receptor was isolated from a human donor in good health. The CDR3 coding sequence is TGTGCCAGTAGGATCACCCCGTCGGCGGGATCCACAGATACGCAGTATTTT. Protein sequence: CASRITPSAGSTDTQYF.